These 24 T cell receptor beta chains share one sample of origin, sequenced in a study of cytomegalovirus exposure and HLA in healthy donors. Primers: 60 Vbeta forward and 13 Jbeta reverse. TCRdb's copy holds only in-frame clones and misses some; the assay was immunoSEQ multiplex PCR. This table has under 85,000 clones, about 80% appearing once. Sequencing used PBMCs. The receptors originated from a young man in good health and CMV-seronegative.

CDR3 sequence reads: CASNFGLAGTDTQYF. CDR3 in DNA: TGCGCCAGCAACTTCGGACTAGCGGGCACAGATACGCAGTATTTT. The chain combines TRBV5-1 with TRBJ2-3; 10 bases fit TRBD2. V dropped 6 bases and J dropped 1; count of bases not matched to a gene: 5. Germline V gene sequence: CDR1 SGHRS, CDR2 YFSETQ. The CDR3 covers 15 residues. Supplemented by reference TRBV5-1 and TRBJ2-3, the full variable domain reads KAGVTQTPRYLIKTRGQQVTLSCSPISGHRSVSWYQQTPGQGLQFLFEYFSETQRNKGNFPGRFSGRQFSNSRSEMNVSTLELGDSALYLCASNFGLAGTDTQYFGPGTRLTVL.

CDR3 sequence reads: CASSEAGTGNTGELFF. The CDR3 bases are TGTGCCAGCAGTGAAGCGGGGACAGGGAACACCGGGGAGCTGTTTTTT. V usage is TRBV6-1 and J usage is TRBJ2-2; 8 bases are a match to TRBD1. The CDR3 loop spans 16 amino acids. Germline V lookup: CDR1 MNHNS, CDR2 SASEGT. V shed 0 bases and J 1 base; nucleotides not matched to a gene: 1.

Within the sample, this clone is medium-sized (0.01 to 0.1%). The V call is TRBV4-3, the J call TRBJ2-1; TRBD2 is a possible D gene (5 bases). The CDR3 consists of 13 residues. Germline V gene sequence: CDR1 LGHNA, CDR2 YSLEER. The ends were cut back, 3 bases at V and 8 bases at J, with 11 bases in the middle. The CDR3 nucleotides read TGCGCCAGCAGCCACACGCTCGGGGATGAGCAGTTCTTC. Its translation: CASSHTLGDEQFF.

J is TRBJ1-4 and V is TRBV5-6; D remains ambiguous. CDR3 length: 17 residues. CDR1 is SGHDT, CDR2 YYEEEE, per germline. V was pared by 1 base and J by 1 base, with 14 bases between. The CDR3 loop reads CASSLNRWGGTNEKLFF. The CDR3 nucleotides read TGTGCCAGCAGCTTGAATAGATGGGGAGGAACTAATGAAAAACTGTTTTTT.

This chain joins TRBV28 and TRBJ1-6, with no clear D. V lost 6 bases and J lost 7, with 16 bases in between. CDR1 is MDHEN and CDR2 is SYDVKM in the germline V gene. CDR3 length equals 15 residues. CDR3 protein: CASSPMRRWNSPLHF. The CDR3, as DNA: TGTGCCAGCAGCCCCATGCGCCGGTGGAATTCACCCCTCCACTTT. Together with reference TRBV28 and TRBJ1-6, the CDR3 gives the full variable domain: DVKVTQSSRYLVKRTGEKVFLECVQDMDHENMFWYRQDPGLGLRLIYFSYDVKMKEKGDIPEGYSVSREKKERFSLILESASTNQTSMYLCASSPMRRWNSPLHFGNGTRLTVT.

The rearrangement uses TRBV5-6 and TRBJ2-7; 9 nucleotides align to TRBD1. Germline-derived CDR1 and CDR2 are SGHDT and YYEEEE. With V trimmed by 1 base and J by 5 bases, 1 base remained unmatched. There are 13 residues in the CDR3. CDR3 sequence reads: CASSLTGGHEQYF. CDR3 coding DNA: TGTGCCAGCAGCTTGACAGGGGGCCACGAGCAGTACTTC.

This chain connects TRBV6-4 to TRBJ2-3; 13 bases line up with TRBD2. The length of the CDR3 is 16 residues. Germline loops: CDR1 MRHNA, CDR2 SNTAGT. V trimming: 4 bases; J trimming: 1 base; junction bases outside the gene matches: 2. The CDR3 nucleotides are TGTGCCAGCAGTGCCGGGACTAGCGGGGGCACAGATACGCAGTATTTT. Its translation is CASSAGTSGGTDTQYF.

The rearrangement links TRBV5-1 to TRBJ2-5; 8 positions match TRBD1. V lost 0 bases to trimming and J lost 2 bases; unmatched junction nucleotides: 0. The CDR3 is 14 residues long. The germline gives CDR1 SGHRS, CDR2 YFSETQ. The CDR3 region is CASSLGTGQETQYF. The CDR3 DNA follows: TGCGCCAGCAGCTTGGGGACAGGGCAAGAGACCCAGTACTTC.

V usage is TRBV27 and J usage is TRBJ2-2; a possible D gene is TRBD2 (6 bases). Germline V gives CDR1 MNHEY, CDR2 SMNVEV (reference sequence). The length of the CDR3 is 20 residues. V was cut by 2 bases and J by 0 bases, with 22 bases left in between. DNA for the CDR3: TGTGCCAGCAGTTTAGAGGCGGGACGGCGGACGCCGCCGAACACCGGGGAGCTGTTTTTT. This gives the protein CASSLEAGRRTPPNTGELFF.

J is TRBJ1-5 and V is TRBV19, with TRBD1 matching over 9 bases. TRBJ2-3 matches the DNA end more closely, so the J call is doubtful. The CDR3 extends over 18 amino acids. Germline V lookup: CDR1 LNHDA, CDR2 SQIVND (reference sequence). CDR3 in amino acids: CASRGSGTGFRSNQPQYF. The CDR3, as DNA: TGTGCCAGTAGAGGGTCCGGGACAGGGTTTAGGAGCAATCAGCCCCAGTATTTT.

V gene TRBV10-3 combines with J gene TRBJ2-5; D remains unclear. The V gene's germline CDR1 is ENHRY and CDR2 SYGVKD. Trimming shortened V by 4 bases and J by 5 bases, and 5 bases separated the two germline ends. The CDR3 consists of 11 residues. The CDR3 sequence: CAISVRETQYF. The CDR3 nucleotides are TGTGCCATCAGTGTCCGGGAGACCCAGTACTTC.

The rearrangement uses TRBV4-2 and TRBJ2-7; D is possibly TRBD1 (7 bases). Germline-derived CDR1 and CDR2 are LGHNA and YNFKEQ. V was clipped by 0 bases and J by 3 bases, with 18 bases between them. This CDR3 has 17 amino acids. The CDR3 nucleotides are TGTGCCAGCAGCCAAGAACGTTCGCAGGGGGGCAGCTACGAGCAGTACGTC. This sequence encodes CASSQERSQGGSYEQYV.

The chain joins TRBV5-1 to TRBJ2-5; tentatively, D is TRBD1 (6 bases). The assigned J gene may be wrong: the sequence end matches TRBJ2-7 better. Germline V lookup: CDR1 SGHRS, CDR2 YFSETQ. This CDR3 has 14 amino acids. CDR3: CASSFTGNTYEQYF. The CDR3 DNA sequence: TGCGCCAGCAGCTTTACAGGGAACACCTACGAGCAGTACTTC.

The chain recombines TRBV9 with TRBJ2-7, with a possible D match to TRBD2 (5 bases). Trimming stripped 0 bases from V and 7 bases from J, with 17 bases between. This CDR3 has 15 amino acids. Germline CDR1 SGDLS, CDR2 YYNGEE. This CDR3 is CASSVGGSLNGEQYF. The DNA of the CDR3 is TGTGCCAGCAGCGTAGGAGGGTCCCTGAATGGGGAGCAGTACTTC.

The rearrangement uses TRBV4-2 and TRBJ1-2; no definite D call. This CDR3 region has 15 residues. With 0 bases removed from V and 8 bases from J, the gap between germline ends came to 16 bases. Germline-derived CDR1 and CDR2 are LGHNA and YNFKEQ. CDR3 bases: TGTGCCAGCAGCCAAGAAGTTCGGCCAACGGGGGGCTACACCTTC. As protein: CASSQEVRPTGGYTF.

This clone was observed a few times. The chain uses TRBV5-1 and TRBJ2-5, with TRBD2 identical over 8 bases. This CDR3 is 15 amino acids long. Looked up from germline, CDR1 is SGHRS and CDR2 is YFSETQ. J gave up 0 bases and V 5 bases, and 6 bases lay outside the gene matches. The CDR3 sequence is CASRGGGTYQETQYF. As DNA, the CDR3 is TGCGCCAGCAGGGGCGGGGGGACATACCAAGAGACCCAGTACTTC.

The chain carries TRBV11-2 and TRBJ2-3; 7 nucleotides agree with TRBD2. Germline loops: CDR1 SGHAT, CDR2 FQNNGV. The V gene end was trimmed by 4 bases and the J gene end by 6 bases; junction bases not matched to a gene: 7. The CDR3 sequence is 14 residues long. DNA for the CDR3: TGTGCCAGCAGCTCGGGGAGGGTGCGGGATACGCAGTATTTT. Protein product: CASSSGRVRDTQYF. Filled out from reference TRBV11-2 and TRBJ2-3, the complete variable domain reads EAGVAQSPRYKIIEKRQSVAFWCNPISGHATLYWYQQILGQGPKLLIQFQNNGVVDDSQLPKDRFSAERLKGVDSTLKIQPAKLEDSAVYLCASSSGRVRDTQYFGPGTRLTVL.

The chain has TRBV7-2 and TRBJ2-7, with 9 bases fitting TRBD2. CDR1 is SGHTA and CDR2 is FQGNSA in the germline V gene. This CDR3 is 17 amino acids long. The V and J ends lost 2 bases and 2 bases, in that order; junction bases with no gene match: 10. The CDR3 nucleotides read TGTGCCAGCAGCTTAAGTACGAGCGGGGGGTTGGCCTACGAGCAGTACTTC. Translated: CASSLSTSGGLAYEQYF.

This clone was counted only a few times. The chain recombines TRBV25-1 with TRBJ1-1; D not certain. The CDR3 runs 13 residues. Trimming cost V 0 bases and J 7 bases, with 9 bases left between them. In germline, CDR1 is MGHDK, CDR2 SYGVNS. The CDR3 bases are TGTGCCAGCAGTGAATACGGGGAGCGTGAAGCTTTCTTT. It codes for CASSEYGEREAFF.

The V gene is TRBV7-9, the J gene TRBJ2-7, with 7 bases identical to TRBD2. The CDR3 contains 11 residues. CDR1 and CDR2 (germline): SEHNR, FQNEAQ (reference sequence). Here the CDR3 reads CGGSSSYEQYV. In nucleotides, the CDR3 is TGCGGGGGGTCGAGCTCCTACGAGCAGTACGTC.

This clone was seen a handful of times. The J gene is TRBJ2-5, the V gene TRBV19, with D hard to call. The CDR3 is 12 amino acids. The germline V gene encodes CDR1 LNHDA and CDR2 SQIVND (reference sequence). The germline V and J ends were trimmed by 0 bases and 5 bases, with 4 bases remaining between them. The CDR3 here is CASSIDMETQYF. CDR3 DNA: TGTGCCAGTAGTATAGATATGGAGACCCAGTACTTC. The variable domain in full, with the rest retrieved from reference TRBV19 and TRBJ2-5, is DGGITQSPKYLFRKEGQNVTLSCEQNLNHDAMYWYRQDPGQGLRLIYYSQIVNDFQKGDIAEGYSVSREKKESFPLTVTSAQKNPTAFYLCASSIDMETQYFGPGTRLLVL.

This chain connects TRBV6-1 to TRBJ1-2; 7 bases are a match to TRBD1. Trimming cost V 6 bases and J 2 bases; bases outside gene matches: 9. CDR3 length equals 15 residues. Germline values: CDR1 MNHNS, CDR2 SASEGT. Here the CDR3 reads CASRQGAGGNYGYTF. CDR3 nucleotides: TGTGCCAGCAGGCAAGGGGCAGGGGGGAACTATGGCTACACCTTC.

CDR3 loop: CASSPSDKRIEQFF. The CDR3 DNA is TGTGCCAGCAGCCCCTCCGATAAGCGGATTGAGCAGTTCTTC. The chain has TRBV11-2 and TRBJ2-1; TRBD2 might be the D (5 bases). V shed 5 bases and J shed 9 bases, with 17 bases lying between them. CDR3 length equals 14 residues. Germline V lookup: CDR1 SGHAT, CDR2 FQNNGV.

This rearrangement joins TRBV11-3 to TRBJ2-1; the D gene is possibly TRBD1 (6 bases). The CDR3 is 18 amino acids. CDR1 and CDR2 from the germline V gene are SGHNT and YENEEA. V lost 8 bases and J lost 4, with 27 bases in between. The CDR3 region is CASFQQGLSYREYNEQFF. The CDR3 nucleotides read TGTGCCAGCTTCCAACAGGGTTTGTCTTATAGGGAGTACAATGAGCAGTTCTTC.